This record covers a single T cell receptor beta chain. Measured with immunoSEQ multiplex PCR; TCRdb has only the in-frame clones, and not every one. The sample has around 60,000 clones, approximately 92% seen once. The sample originates from a study of technical replicates of blood from several donors. This TCR was recovered from a human donor in good health. Some clones in this sample may be carry-over from other donors' samples. Sequenced: PBMCs.

The CDR3: CASSEGLSEKLFF. DNA of the CDR3: TGTGCCAGCAGCGAGGGGCTCAGTGAAAAACTGTTTTTT. The chain recombines TRBV9 with TRBJ1-4, with D perhaps matching TRBD1 (5 bases). The V gene's germline CDR1 is SGDLS and CDR2 YYNGEE. V lost 3 bases and J lost 7, with 10 bases in between. CDR3 length equals 13 residues.